The 13 T cell receptor beta chains below come from one sample, sequenced in a study of a mutant IDH1 vaccine in newly diagnosed glioma. Time point of the sample: week 47, end of study. Every vaccine dose comprised 300 ug of mutant IDH1 20-mer peptide plus topical imiquimod. Sequencing was performed with immunoSEQ multiplex PCR; in TCRdb, only in-frame clones are kept and a portion is missing. This table holds around 30,000 clones, roughly 89% found once. For these receptors, no antigen is known. Sample: PBMCs, taken from a glioma patient whose treatment included an IDH1 peptide vaccine. The receptor set was obtained from a woman between 25 and 40 years old with glioma.

V is TRBV5-1 and J is TRBJ2-3; TRBD2 might be the D (5 bases). The CDR3 is 18 amino acids. Germline CDR1 SGHRS, CDR2 YFSETQ. V gave up 6 bases and J gave up 2 bases, with 25 bases separating them. CDR3 DNA sequence: TGCGCCAGCACCACAAATGGGGAGCGAACCCCAATCACAGATACGCAGTATTTT. Translated: CASTTNGERTPITDTQYF. Looking up the rest from reference TRBV5-1 and TRBJ2-3 gives the full variable domain: KAGVTQTPRYLIKTRGQQVTLSCSPISGHRSVSWYQQTPGQGLQFLFEYFSETQRNKGNFPGRFSGRQFSNSRSEMNVSTLELGDSALYLCASTTNGERTPITDTQYFGPGTRLTVL.

The sample holds a few counts of this clone. V is TRBV4-1 and J is TRBJ2-1; D gene uncertain. Germline V gene sequence: CDR1 MGHRA, CDR2 YSYEKL. V lost 4 bases and J 7 bases, leaving 11 bases between the germline ends. This CDR3 region has 13 residues. CDR3 loop: CASSPFGGNEQFF. The CDR3 DNA follows: TGCGCCAGCAGCCCCTTCGGCGGAAATGAGCAGTTCTTC.

The gene calls are TRBV5-1 and TRBJ1-2, with TRBD1 identical over 12 bases. The V and J ends lost 6 bases and 3 bases, in that order; junction bases with no gene match: 9. Germline CDR1 reads SGHRS; CDR2 reads YFSETQ. The CDR3 is 16 residues long. Here the CDR3 reads CASKMRGTGGDYGYTF. CDR3 DNA: TGCGCCAGCAAGATGAGGGGGACAGGGGGCGACTATGGCTACACCTTC.

The V and J genes are TRBV10-2 and TRBJ2-3; TRBD2 is a possible D gene (7 bases). The CDR3 sequence is 14 residues long. Between the trimmed V and J ends, which lost 2 bases and 4 bases, there was a span of 10 bases. CDR1 is WSHSY, CDR2 SAAADI, per germline. The CDR3 bases are TGCGCCAGCAGTGAGAGGGGGGGGGCAGATACGCAGTATTTT. Translation gives CASSERGGADTQYF.

This sequence joins TRBV5-1 and TRBJ2-1; D ambiguous. Per germline, CDR1 SGHRS and CDR2 YFSETQ. V was clipped by 1 base and J by 4 bases, with 6 bases between them. The CDR3 loop spans 13 amino acids. CDR3 residues: CASSLQEYNEQFF. In DNA form, the CDR3 reads TGCGCCAGCAGCTTGCAGGAATACAATGAGCAGTTCTTC. The full variable domain, with the rest looked up from reference TRBV5-1 and TRBJ2-1, is KAGVTQTPRYLIKTRGQQVTLSCSPISGHRSVSWYQQTPGQGLQFLFEYFSETQRNKGNFPGRFSGRQFSNSRSEMNVSTLELGDSALYLCASSLQEYNEQFFGPGTRLTVL.

V is TRBV5-8 and J is TRBJ2-1; D is ambiguous. The CDR3 runs 16 residues. V lost 0 bases and J lost 0, with 10 bases in between. Per germline, CDR1 SGHTS and CDR2 YDEGEE. This CDR3 is CASSLEGVSSYNEQFF. The CDR3 DNA follows: TGTGCCAGCAGCTTGGAGGGCGTGAGCTCCTACAATGAGCAGTTCTTC.

The chain couples TRBV19 to TRBJ1-4; possibly TRBD1 for D (5 bases). Germline-derived CDR1 and CDR2 are LNHDA and SQIVND (reference sequence). This CDR3 contains 13 residues. The V and J ends lost 7 bases and 7 bases respectively, with 13 bases between them. The DNA for the CDR3 is TGTGCCAGTAAGCAGGGCGGAGGTGAAAAACTGTTTTTT. Translation: CASKQGGGEKLFF.

The genes are TRBV4-3 and TRBJ1-4; 8 positions agree with TRBD1. The CDR3 runs to 13 residues. V trimming: 5 bases; J trimming: 7 bases; junction bases outside the gene matches: 3. Germline lookup yields CDR1 LGHNA and CDR2 YSLEER. CDR3 in amino acids: CASSTTGGEKLFF. Here the CDR3 DNA reads TGCGCCAGCAGCACCACAGGGGGTGAAAAACTGTTTTTT.

In this sample, this clone turned up once. V usage is TRBV14 and J usage is TRBJ2-3; 12 nucleotides match TRBD2. CDR3 size: 16 residues. With V trimmed by 6 bases and J by 2 bases, 6 bases remained unmatched. The germline CDR1 and CDR2 sequences are SGHDN and FVKESK. Here the CDR3 reads CASSLAGGSTTDTQYF. The CDR3 DNA is TGTGCCAGCAGTCTAGCGGGGGGGAGTACCACAGATACGCAGTATTTT.

This rearrangement joins TRBV19 to TRBJ2-2; weak D call: TRBD2 (6 bases). Looked up from germline, CDR1 is LNHDA and CDR2 is SQIVND (reference sequence). Trimming took off 5 bases at V and 6 bases at J, with 10 bases between the two ends. The CDR3 consists of 13 residues. CDR3 protein: CASSPIAAGELFF. The DNA of the CDR3 is TGTGCCAGTAGTCCAATAGCGGCCGGGGAGCTGTTTTTT.

The chain joins TRBV2 to TRBJ2-3, with 8 bases identical to TRBD2. Germline V gene lookup returns CDR1 SNHLY and CDR2 FYNNEI. The CDR3 is 15 amino acids. V trimming: 2 bases; J trimming: 3 bases; junction bases outside the gene matches: 4. The CDR3 bases are TGTGCCAGCAGTGAACCGGGGACTAGTACAGATACGCAGTATTTT. Protein product: CASSEPGTSTDTQYF.

The V call is TRBV5-8, the J call TRBJ2-2, with 7 bases identical to TRBD1. V trimming: 5 bases; J trimming: 3 bases; junction bases outside the gene matches: 7. Germline CDR1 reads SGHTS; CDR2 reads YDEGEE. This CDR3 spans 15 amino acids. The chain's CDR3 is CASRRRGSDTGELFF. The CDR3 DNA is TGTGCCAGCAGGCGCAGGGGGAGCGACACCGGGGAGCTGTTTTTT.

The chain has TRBV6-1 and TRBJ2-3; D not certain. The germline V and J ends were trimmed by 8 bases and 1 base, with 10 bases remaining between them. CDR3 length equals 13 residues. Per the germline V gene, CDR1 is MNHNS and CDR2 is SASEGT. The CDR3 DNA is TGTGCCAGCGATCGGCCAGGCACAGATACGCAGTATTTT. Protein product: CASDRPGTDTQYF.